This T cell receptor beta chain emerged from a study of shared clonotypes between healthy human individuals. Study-level points and caveats: Inspection by rarefaction showed sorted-subset sequencing to be incomplete despite large depth. Sharing across a handful of donors was seen in 4.5% to 5.5% of naive CD4 clonotypes.

Only in-frame clones appear in the TCRdb table, and some are missing; sequencing was by immunoSEQ multiplex PCR. Of around 2.1 million clones in the sample, about 92% were seen once. CD45RO-negative, CCR7-positively selected cells formed the naive CD8 fraction, excluding terminally differentiated effector memory CD45RA+ cells. Points on this clone: Its antigen is unknown.

This clonotype originated in a man aged 18 to 29 in good health. Some clones in this sample may be carry-over from other donors' samples. Sequencing used naive CD8+ T cells from PBMCs.

The CDR3: CASRQDPSPYEQYF. The CDR3 coding sequence is TGTGCCAGCCGACAGGATCCCAGTCCCTACGAGCAGTACTTC. V usage is TRBV2 and J usage is TRBJ2-7; perhaps TRBD1 as D (6 bases). Trimming left V 8 bases short and J 2 bases short, with 16 bases between. Germline V gene data show CDR1 as SNHLY and CDR2 as FYNNEI. The CDR3 contains 14 residues.